The clone carrying this TCR beta chain was observed a few times. Its antigen remains unknown. The sample belongs to a study of identical twins. Findings and caveats of the study: Twin pairs' shared out-of-frame alpha sequences were enriched in low generation probability.

The CDR3 runs to 13 residues. J gave up 7 bases and V 7 bases, and 4 bases lay outside the gene matches. Germline V lookup: CDR1 MNHEY, CDR2 SVGEGT. TCRdb used MiXCR to reprocess the 5' RACE reads, holding one entry per CDR3 protein. The sample has hundreds of thousands of distinct CDR3 sequences; 24% are singletons. This same sample was also taken into another study, of T cells expressing NK-cell markers. From that second work: Certain NKG2C+ T cell clones were expanded, and their HCMV specificity remained unclear.

The chain recombines TRBV6-2 or TRBV6-3 with TRBJ2-1; 10 nucleotides align to TRBD2. Sequenced input: CD4+ T cells sorted from blood. The TCR sequence derives from a woman aged 18-29 years in good health. Written as DNA, the CDR3 is TGTGCCAGCACTCTAGCGGGAGTAAATGAGCAGTTCTTC. Protein sequence: CASTLAGVNEQFF.